The next 23 T cell receptor beta chains were all read from a single sample in a study of OX40 agonist ivuxolimab in advanced cancers. Clones were sequenced by immunoSEQ multiplex PCR, and TCRdb holds only the in-frame ones, with some missing. There are roughly 53,000 clones in the sample; roughly 83% occur only once, and 9.5% to 15% lies in the top ten. The sample consisted of CD4+ or CD8+ T cells sorted from blood, taken in a trial of the OX40 agonist ivuxolimab. These receptors were obtained from an adult with an advanced solid tumor such as melanoma, head and neck, liver or kidney cancer.

The V and J genes are TRBV18 and TRBJ1-1; D is undetermined. This CDR3 contains 16 residues. With 2 bases removed from V and 1 base from J, the gap between germline ends came to 14 bases. Germline V CDR1 and CDR2: KGHSH, LQKENI. The CDR3 loop reads CASSPRMADGNTEAFF. The CDR3 DNA reads as TGTGCCAGCTCACCAAGAATGGCCGACGGGAACACTGAAGCTTTCTTT.

V usage is TRBV5-1 and J usage is TRBJ2-1; D not certain. The CDR3 loop spans 15 amino acids. V shed 2 bases and J shed 0 bases, with 9 bases lying between them. From germline, CDR1 is SGHRS and CDR2 YFSETQ. In DNA, the CDR3 is TGCGCCAGCAGCTTCGACTCCAACTCCTACAATGAGCAGTTCTTC. Translating it yields CASSFDSNSYNEQFF.

This clone was picked up one time. The V and J genes are TRBV5-6 and TRBJ2-3; D not resolved. The germline CDR1 and CDR2 sequences are SGHDT and YYEEEE. The CDR3 is made up of 15 amino acids. V shed 2 bases and J shed 5 bases, with 15 bases lying between them. The CDR3 DNA sequence: TGTGCCAGCAGCTTTAGTGTGTTAGTCAGAGATACGCAGTATTTT. Translating it yields CASSFSVLVRDTQYF.

The CDR3 DNA reads TGCGCCAGCAGCTTGGCCGGGACAGGGTCCTACGAGCAGTACGTC. As protein: CASSLAGTGSYEQYV. This chain connects TRBV5-1 to TRBJ2-7; TRBD1 matches at 9 bases. From germline, CDR1 is SGHRS and CDR2 YFSETQ. Trimming cost V 0 bases and J 1 base; bases outside gene matches: 2. The CDR3 loop spans 15 amino acids.

The chain carries TRBV18 and TRBJ2-1; TRBD1 is a possible D gene (5 bases). The CDR3 has 13 amino acids. Germline V lookup: CDR1 KGHSH, CDR2 LQKENI. Trimming shortened V by 0 bases and J by 7 bases, and 7 bases separated the two germline ends. The CDR3 DNA sequence: TGTGCCAGCTCACCACCCAGGGTTAATGAGCAGTTCTTC. It is translated as CASSPPRVNEQFF.

The chain combines TRBV9 with TRBJ1-2, with D perhaps TRBD1 (6 bases). CDR1 and CDR2 from the germline V gene are SGDLS and YYNGEE. The V gene lost 3 bases and the J gene lost 0 bases, with 12 bases spanning the gap. The CDR3 is 15 amino acids. The CDR3, as DNA: TGTGCCAGCAGCGCGTTAGGGGGGTCTAACTATGGCTACACCTTC. It translates to CASSALGGSNYGYTF. The variable domain in full, with the rest retrieved from reference TRBV9 and TRBJ1-2, is DSGVTQTPKHLITATGQRVTLRCSPRSGDLSVYWYQQSLDQGLQFLIQYYNGEERAKGNILERFSAQQFPDLHSELNLSSLELGDSALYFCASSALGGSNYGYTFGSGTRLTVV.

The V and J genes are TRBV5-4 and TRBJ2-5; TRBD1 matches 9 bases. V was clipped by 3 bases and J by 5 bases; unmatched bases: 11. The germline gives CDR1 SGHNT, CDR2 YYREEE (reference sequence). The length of the CDR3 is 16 residues. The CDR3 coding sequence is TGTGCCAGCAGCTCCCTCTTGACAGGGGGTATGGAGACCCAGTACTTC. Its protein product is CASSSLLTGGMETQYF.

The sample holds a few counts of this clone. J is TRBJ1-1 and V is TRBV2, with 12 bases matching TRBD1. V gave up 4 bases and J gave up 7 bases; unmatched junction bases: 7. The length of the CDR3 is 15 residues. Germline lookup yields CDR1 SNHLY and CDR2 FYNNEI. CDR3 residues: CASSASGQGASEAFF. Written as DNA, the CDR3 is TGTGCCAGCAGTGCCTCGGGACAGGGGGCCAGTGAAGCTTTCTTT. The full variable domain, rest sourced from reference TRBV2 and TRBJ1-1, is EPEVTQTPSHQVTQMGQEVILRCVPISNHLYFYWYRQILGQKVEFLVSFYNNEISEKSEIFDDQFSVERPDGSNFTLKIRSTKLEDSAMYFCASSASGQGASEAFFGQGTRLTVV.

The genes are TRBV7-2 and TRBJ2-3; 11 positions match TRBD2. Germline CDR1 SGHTA, CDR2 FQGNSA. The trim removed 3 bases at V and 5 bases at J, leaving 1 base unmatched. The CDR3 extends over 14 amino acids. CDR3 in amino acids: CASSFTSGGDTQYF. The DNA of the CDR3 is TGTGCCAGCAGCTTTACTAGCGGGGGAGATACGCAGTATTTT.

The V call is TRBV19, the J call TRBJ1-6; 8 bases line up with TRBD1. Germline V CDR1 and CDR2: LNHDA, SQIVND (reference sequence). The V segment lost 6 bases and the J segment 8 bases; nucleotides outside the gene matches: 6. The length of the CDR3 is 14 residues. The CDR3 region is CASSRGQGDSPLHF. CDR3 nucleotides: TGTGCCAGTAGCAGAGGACAGGGTGATTCACCCCTCCACTTT.

The chain has TRBV7-8 and TRBJ1-5; D uncertain. The CDR3 length is 12 residues. Germline V gene data show CDR1 as SGHVS and CDR2 as FQNEAQ. The V and J ends lost 8 bases and 4 bases respectively, with 9 bases between them. This CDR3 reads CASSRRNQPQHF. In DNA form, the CDR3 reads TGTGCCAGCTCCAGGCGAAATCAGCCCCAGCATTTT.

This sequence joins TRBV5-8 and TRBJ1-2, with 9 bases matching TRBD1. J lost 5 bases, V lost 4 bases, and 12 bases had no gene match. This CDR3 contains 16 residues. From germline, CDR1 is SGHTS and CDR2 YDEGEE. CDR3 DNA: TGTGCCAGCAGCGTCAGACGGGACAGGGTTCGGTATGGCTACACCTTC. Protein: CASSVRRDRVRYGYTF.

The gene calls are TRBV30 and TRBJ1-2; 9 bases are a match to TRBD1. Germline CDR1 GTSNPN, CDR2 SVGIG (reference sequence). Trimming cost V 0 bases and J 5 bases; bases outside gene matches: 4. This CDR3 spans 14 amino acids. As DNA, the CDR3 is TGTGCCTGGAGTGTAGTGGGGACAGGGTATGGCTACACCTTC. This encodes CAWSVVGTGYGYTF.

This sequence joins TRBV6-1 and TRBJ2-5; D is undetermined. The germline V gene has CDR1 MNHNS and CDR2 SASEGT. V shed 3 bases and J shed 5 bases, with 10 bases lying between them. The CDR3 spans 13 residues. The DNA for the CDR3 is TGTGCCAGCAGTGAGCCCGGGCGGGAGACCCAGTACTTC. Translation: CASSEPGRETQYF.

The V gene is TRBV2, the J gene TRBJ2-1; TRBD2 might be the D (5 bases). The CDR3 contains 11 residues. CDR1 is SNHLY and CDR2 is FYNNEI in the germline V gene. V shed 6 bases and J shed 12 bases, with 12 bases lying between them. The CDR3 spells CASSVRAGQFF. The CDR3 DNA reads TGTGCCAGCAGCGTAAGGGCGGGGCAGTTCTTC. Drawing the rest from reference TRBV2 and TRBJ2-1, the complete variable domain is EPEVTQTPSHQVTQMGQEVILRCVPISNHLYFYWYRQILGQKVEFLVSFYNNEISEKSEIFDDQFSVERPDGSNFTLKIRSTKLEDSAMYFCASSVRAGQFFGPGTRLTVL.

The chain employs TRBV19 and TRBJ2-3, with D perhaps TRBD2 (6 bases). Germline-derived CDR1 and CDR2 are LNHDA and SQIVND (reference sequence). V lost 3 bases and J 4 bases, leaving 8 bases between the germline ends. The CDR3 consists of 13 residues. This CDR3 is CASSMRGADTQYF. CDR3 bases: TGTGCCAGTAGTATGCGGGGCGCAGATACGCAGTATTTT.

J is TRBJ2-1 and V is TRBV7-3; perhaps TRBD1 as D (6 bases). The V end was cut by 4 bases, the J end by 6 bases, with 16 bases between. The CDR3 has 15 amino acids. Germline V lookup: CDR1 SGHTA, CDR2 FQGTGA. DNA for the CDR3: TGTGCCAGCAGCTCCCGGTGGGGGCCTTTCAATGAGCAGTTCTTC. The encoded protein is CASSSRWGPFNEQFF.

V and J are TRBV6-5 and TRBJ2-2, with TRBD1 as a possible D gene (6 bases). The CDR3 is made up of 15 amino acids. CDR1 is MNHEY and CDR2 is SVGAGI in the germline V gene. V lost 8 bases and J 5 bases, leaving 18 bases between the germline ends. The CDR3 DNA is TGTGCCAGCCAGACCCGGGACATAGTAACCGGGGAGCTGTTTTTT. Translation gives CASQTRDIVTGELFF.

The chain recombines TRBV9 with TRBJ1-1; unclear D gene. The V gene's germline CDR1 is SGDLS and CDR2 YYNGEE. Trimming shortened V by 0 bases and J by 6 bases, and 12 bases separated the two germline ends. The CDR3 contains 14 residues. The CDR3 sequence: CASSVGVLGSEAFF. CDR3 sequence (DNA): TGTGCCAGCAGCGTAGGGGTTTTGGGGTCTGAAGCTTTCTTT. The full variable domain, completed using reference TRBV9 and TRBJ1-1, is DSGVTQTPKHLITATGQRVTLRCSPRSGDLSVYWYQQSLDQGLQFLIQYYNGEERAKGNILERFSAQQFPDLHSELNLSSLELGDSALYFCASSVGVLGSEAFFGQGTRLTVV.

The rearrangement links TRBV27 to TRBJ1-1, with 7 bases that match TRBD1. This CDR3 has 15 residues. The germline V gene has CDR1 MNHEY and CDR2 SMNVEV (reference sequence). Trimming at V came to 4 bases and at J to 7 bases, leaving 12 bases not matched to a gene. CDR3 protein: CASSSEGQSPGEAFF. Written as DNA, the CDR3 is TGTGCCAGCAGTTCGGAGGGACAGTCCCCCGGTGAAGCTTTCTTT.

The chain has TRBV27 and TRBJ2-1; possible D gene TRBD2, 5 bases. In germline, CDR1 is MNHEY, CDR2 SMNVEV (reference sequence). The CDR3 totals 14 residues. Trimming took 3 bases from V and 5 from J, leaving 11 bases between them. CDR3 amino acids: CASSFRGLDNEQFF. The CDR3 DNA sequence: TGTGCCAGCAGTTTCCGCGGACTCGACAATGAGCAGTTCTTC.

This rearrangement joins TRBV4-2 to TRBJ2-2, with a tentative D call TRBD1 (6 bases). There are 15 residues in the CDR3. The ends were cut back, 6 bases at V and 4 bases at J, with 15 bases in the middle. In germline, CDR1 is LGHNA, CDR2 YNFKEQ. CDR3 in DNA: TGTGCCAGCAGACCACCCGGGACACTCACCGGGGAGCTGTTTTTT. Encoded protein: CASRPPGTLTGELFF.

This clone was detected only once. The chain links TRBV2 to TRBJ2-5, with D unclear. V was pared by 9 bases and J by 5 bases, with 10 bases between. This CDR3 spans 11 amino acids. Germline V lookup: CDR1 SNHLY, CDR2 FYNNEI. CDR3 loop: CASSLKETQYF. The CDR3 DNA reads as TGTGCCAGTTCCCTTAAGGAGACCCAGTACTTC.